This paragraph reports one T cell receptor (beta chain). This receptor's antigen is unknown. No quality values exist for individual bases; no much larger clone is one base distant. The sample is drawn from a study of cytomegalovirus exposure and HLA in healthy donors (dated by TCRdb to 2017 to 2019). Concerning the study at large: The roughly 700 repertoires of the first cohort and the roughly 120 validation repertoires were produced on the same platform, according to a later analysis. The study aimed to test whether cataloging public T cell receptors could reveal signatures of past pathogen exposure. Along with the approximately 670-subject first cohort, a separate validation cohort of over a hundred different subjects was used. To predict cytomegalovirus infection status, the study combined high-throughput TCR immunosequencing, statistical association of individual TCRs with disease status, and machine learning. Broad study findings and their caveats: In vitro tests confirmed that a few of the cytomegalovirus-associated TCR beta chains recognize cytomegalovirus antigens. All 120 or so repertoires were used to score co-occurrence in the validation cohort in a later analysis, because that analysis had no HLA typing for the cohort. The authors suggested that the approach could potentially be extended to other disease states and immunological phenotypes. The study listed over 150 TCR beta chains as associated with cytomegalovirus. Across donors, most TCR sequences were observed very rarely, whereas some public TCRs were present in many individuals. In a later analysis, TCRs clustered in the first cohort were found to also tend to co-occur in the roughly 120 validation repertoires, with 94% of cluster scores above 0. The classifier was reported to diagnose cytomegalovirus status with high specificity and sensitivity in both the original and validation cohorts.

The CDR3, from cysteine to phenylalanine, totals 15 residues. The sequence is cut down to CDR3 DNA, 45 bases in frame from base 1. V lost 4 bases and J lost 5 bases, and the count of bases not matched to a germline gene is 4. From a lookup of the germline V gene, CDR1 and CDR2 are SGHRS and YFSETQ. Donors formed part of the validation cohort, which comprised about 130 subjects and was distinct from the first cohort of 690 or so subjects. Library preparation used the immunoSEQ multiplex PCR assay. For the original study's pipeline: A statistical classification framework was built to diagnose cytomegalovirus status from the catalog of TCR beta chain sequences. Here the immuneACCESS table is served through TCRdb, limited to in-frame sequences with V and J called. Missing clones are a known gap in these copies; in checked studies unresolved V genes cover under half, and the rest lacks a known reason. The V and J calls and clone size were taken over from that table, and D and trimming were inferred from the DNA. The sample table shows roughly 250,000 clones, and more than 75% are seen once. Around 1.3% of the sample comes from the top ten.

Sequenced material: PBMCs. This receptor was obtained from a woman aged 30 to 39 in good health and CMV-seropositive. The rearrangement joined TRBV5-1 to TRBJ2-1; 12 bases in the middle match TRBD2. For the CDR3, the sequence is CASSTGLAGHNEQFF. The bases are TGCGCCAGCAGCACGGGACTAGCGGGTCACAATGAGCAGTTCTTC.